This TCR beta chain appears in the sequencing data of a study of shared clonotypes between healthy human individuals. Study information: Donor ages ranged 18 to 49 years: a couple of women, a few men. Overall study results and limits: The study's rarefaction showed incomplete sorted-subset sequencing despite large depth.

The CDR3 is made up of 15 amino acids. The V gene end was trimmed by 2 bases and the J gene end by 4 bases; junction bases not matched to a gene: 7. The germline V gene encodes CDR1 SGHRS and CDR2 YFSETQ. Only in-frame clones appear in the TCRdb table, and some are missing; sequencing was by immunoSEQ multiplex PCR. Here the sample spans 600,000 to 700,000 clones, around 78% being singletons. Points on this clone: Its antigen is not identified.

The clonotype originates from a woman in her twenties or thirties in good health. The rearrangement joins TRBV5-1 to TRBJ2-5; 8 bases are shared with TRBD2. Sequenced material: memory CD4+ T cells sorted from blood. This sample's subset: CD45RA-negative fraction. CDR3 nucleotide sequence: TGCGCCAGCAGCTTTGGGGCGGGAGGTCGAGAGACCCAGTACTTC. As protein: CASSFGAGGRETQYF.